This T cell receptor (beta chain) derives from a study of blood T cells in healthy people across ages (dated by TCRdb to the mid-2010s). Background on the whole study: In model experiments, template switching captured about one uniquely barcoded TCR beta cDNA molecule for every two T cells. Age-related changes in TCR beta repertoire diversity were measured in the study by deep sequencing normalized with unique cDNA molecular identifiers. The donors were divided into four age groups: young (average around 15 years), middle-aged (about 39), aged (roughly 66) and long-lived (82). Donors of different ages were randomly distributed across sequencing lanes to avoid experimental bias. The study analyzed two additional independent replicas of 1 million unique cDNA reads from the same blood draw for two donors, one aged 18 to 29 and one aged 80 or older. Here is what the overall study found, with its caveats: Because the CMV infection status of the donors was unknown, age-related changes in expanded clonotypes may potentially have been confounded. The percentage of naive T cells measured by flow cytometry correlated strongly with observed TCR beta diversity. Observed TCR beta diversity per million T cells fell roughly linearly with age, and a significant reduction was already apparent by age around 36. Because profiling used bulk unsorted PBMCs, naive and antigen-experienced compartments could not be compared conclusively. Compared with the aged group, the long-lived group had more naive CD4+ T cells, fewer expanded clones and increased TCR diversity, a pattern suggesting age selection. Estimates of total diversity based on one million sequenced T cells were considered lower bounds and underestimates.

Donors were 30 to 45 systemically healthy Caucasian individuals from Russia aged roughly 6 to 100 years. Around 10 milliliters of peripheral blood were collected from each donor into EDTA-treated Vacutainer tubes. Ficoll-Paque density-gradient centrifugation was used to isolate PBMCs, with at least 7 million obtained per sample. Trizol reagent was used to extract total RNA from the PBMCs, yielding at least 6 micrograms per sample. Naive CD45RAhigh/CD27high T cell percentages were measured by flow cytometry on a PBMC aliquot from every donor. CDR1 and CDR2 were assigned from the germline V gene as SGHTA and FQGNSA. The CDR3 measures 12 amino acids from cysteine to phenylalanine. The CDR3 DNA has 36 bases and is translated from base 1. As concerns this clonotype: No antigen is known for it. At one end the junction does not follow the germline gene, possibly because of a read error.

Libraries were built with 5' RACE. For sequencing, an Illumina HiSeq 2500 was employed. The second PCR ran for roughly 7 to 11 cycles and used a J-beta primer mix along with a sample-barcoded 5' primer. A unique molecular identifier was introduced onto each TCR beta cDNA molecule by a template-switch 5' adaptor carrying 12 random nucleotides. Each sample yielded at least 3 million CDR3-containing paired-end reads. First-strand cDNA synthesis was performed from all RNA using the Mint cDNA synthesis kit, with priming by a TRBC-specific oligonucleotide. After uracil-DNA glycosylase treatment, a first 18-cycle PCR used universal primers M1SS and BC2_uni_R on all cDNA. The paper's processing steps were these. Each sample was normalized by randomly selecting 1 million high-quality reads, each carrying a distinct molecular identifier. Reads with shared molecular identifiers were discarded instead of being binned into consensus sequences. CDR3 identification, clonotype clustering and error correction used MiTCR with a Q25 quality threshold and the strictest error-elimination algorithm. Lower-bound total TCR beta diversity was estimated with a nonparametric unseen species model using Euler transformation. The raw public data were reprocessed by TCRdb itself: fastp quality trimming at Q25, MiXCR clonotype calling, in-frame beta chains only. Identical CDR3 protein sequences are pooled into one entry, listed with their most common genes and DNA. TCRdb, not the original authors, processed these V and J calls. Present in this sample are around 1,600,000 distinct CDR3 sequences, 40% to 45% of which were seen just once. About 3.8% of the sample belongs to the ten largest clones.

Source material: blood. This clonotype originated in a woman aged 18 to 35 in good health. The V and J segments used are TRBV7-2 and TRBJ1-1; the D gene assignment is ambiguous. The CDR3 here reads CASSLSRTGAFF. The DNA sequence follows: TGTGCCAGCAGCTTATCCAGGACTGGAGCTTTCTTT.